Shown below are 2 T cell receptor beta chains from a single sample sequenced in a study of cytomegalovirus exposure and HLA in healthy donors (dated by TCRdb to about 2017). Receptor amplification or capture employed the immunoSEQ multiplex PCR assay. The multiplex PCR relied on a mix of 60 forward primers for TCR Vbeta segments and 13 reverse primers for TCR Jbeta segments. TCRdb re-hosts the immuneACCESS table, in-frame sequences only. Its copies lack some clones; in the studies checked, an unresolved V gene accounts for under half of them, and the cause for the rest is not known. In all, the sample holds approximately 81,000 clones, and 70% to 75% of those were seen once. The ten largest make up 6.2% of the sample. Material: PBMCs. The receptors derive from a woman in her fifties or sixties in good health and CMV-seropositive.

V usage is TRBV7-4 and J usage is TRBJ2-7; 7 positions match TRBD1. This CDR3 contains 22 residues. J gave up 2 bases and V 0 bases, and 25 bases lay outside the gene matches. The germline gives CDR1 SGHVT, CDR2 SQSDAQ. Here the CDR3 reads CASSLALLGGGVMRQGTYEQYF. The CDR3 DNA is TGTGCCAGCAGCTTAGCGCTACTTGGTGGGGGAGTCATGAGACAGGGAACCTACGAGCAGTACTTC.

This clone was found a few times. The J gene is TRBJ1-1, the V gene TRBV5-1, with D uncertain. Looked up from germline, CDR1 is SGHRS and CDR2 is YFSETQ. CDR3 size: 11 residues. The germline V and J ends were trimmed by 8 bases and 1 base, with 6 bases remaining between them. CDR3 nucleotides: TGCGCCAGTTCCGGGAACACTGAAGCTTTCTTT. Protein: CASSGNTEAFF.